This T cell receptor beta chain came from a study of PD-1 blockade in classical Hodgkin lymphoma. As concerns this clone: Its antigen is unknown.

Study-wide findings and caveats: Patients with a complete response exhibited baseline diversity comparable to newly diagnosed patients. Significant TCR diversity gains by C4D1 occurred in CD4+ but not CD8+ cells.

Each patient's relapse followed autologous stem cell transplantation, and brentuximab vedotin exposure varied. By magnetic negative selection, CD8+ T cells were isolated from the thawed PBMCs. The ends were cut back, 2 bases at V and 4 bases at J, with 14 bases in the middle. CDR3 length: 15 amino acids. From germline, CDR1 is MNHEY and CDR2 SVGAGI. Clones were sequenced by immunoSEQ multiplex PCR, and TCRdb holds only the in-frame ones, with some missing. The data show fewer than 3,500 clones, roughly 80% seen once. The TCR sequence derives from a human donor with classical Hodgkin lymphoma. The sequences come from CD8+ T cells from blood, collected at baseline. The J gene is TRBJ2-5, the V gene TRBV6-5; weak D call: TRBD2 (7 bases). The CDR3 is CASSYGRGALETQYF. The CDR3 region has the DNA TGTGCCAGCAGTTACGGACGGGGGGCCCTAGAGACCCAGTACTTC.